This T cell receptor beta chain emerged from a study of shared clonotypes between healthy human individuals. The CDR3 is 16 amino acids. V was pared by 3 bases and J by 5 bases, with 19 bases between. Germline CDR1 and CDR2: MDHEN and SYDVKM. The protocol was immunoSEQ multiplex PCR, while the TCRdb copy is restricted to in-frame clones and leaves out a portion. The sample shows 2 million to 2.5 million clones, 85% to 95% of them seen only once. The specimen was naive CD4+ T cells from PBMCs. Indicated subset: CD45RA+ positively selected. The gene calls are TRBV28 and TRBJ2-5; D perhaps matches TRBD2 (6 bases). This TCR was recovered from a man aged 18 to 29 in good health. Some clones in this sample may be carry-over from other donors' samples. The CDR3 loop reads CASSLSGGRRLETQYF. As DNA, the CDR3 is TGTGCCAGCAGTTTGAGTGGTGGGAGGCGGCTGGAGACCCAGTACTTC.